Listed below are T cell receptor beta chains from one sample, sequenced in a study of T cell responses to AZD1222 COVID-19 vaccine. Measured with immunoSEQ multiplex PCR; TCRdb has only the in-frame clones, and not every one. The profile shows roughly 130,000 clones, roughly 90% of them singletons. Material: peripheral blood, obtained on day 0 of AZD1222 vaccination. The receptors shown here come from an adult in good health. Each CDR3 is given with its conserved first and last residue. Fields, in order: clone size, D gene, V gene, J gene, CDR3 DNA, CDR3 protein. A D gene is named only where the DNA matches it firmly. Expanded clones get a size class; other rows say once, few or many, or leave the size out.

>.|.|TRBV7-2|TRBJ1-2
TGTGCCAGCAGCTTGTGGCAGGGAAACTATGGCTACACCTTC
CASSLWQGNYGYTF
>.|.|TRBV4-3|TRBJ2-2
TGCGCCAGCAGCCAAGAGGTCACCGGGGAGCTGTTTTTT
CASSQEVTGELFF
>.|.|TRBV6-1|TRBJ2-7
TGTGCCAGCAGTGAAGTACCCGGGGATAGGTACGAGCAGTACTTC
CASSEVPGDRYEQYF
>.|.|TRBV7-7|TRBJ1-1
TGTGCCAGCAGCTTGGACAGGAACACTGAAGCTTTCTTT
CASSLDRNTEAFF
>.|.|TRBV11-2|TRBJ1-1
TGTGCCAGCAGCCTCGGGGGTGAAGCTTTCTTT
CASSLGGEAFF
>.|.|TRBV12-3/TRBV12-4|TRBJ2-7
TGTGCCAGCAGTTCCAGCTACGAGCAGTACTTC
CASSSSYEQYF
>once|.|TRBV5-1|TRBJ1-1
TGCGCCAGCAGCGTTGACGATTACGGGGCTGGCGCTTTCTTT
CASSVDDYGAGAFF
>.|.|TRBV7-8|TRBJ1-1
TGTGCCAGCAGCTTAGATGGGCGGACTGAAGCTTTCTTT
CASSLDGRTEAFF
>.|.|TRBV3-1/TRBV3-2|TRBJ1-4
TGTGCCAGCAGCCCAGAAAGCATTTCTTGGGGCCACCTGTTTTTT
CASSPESISWGHLFF
>.|.|TRBV30|TRBJ1-5
TGTGCCTGGAGTGTACCTAGGGGAGGGCTTTATAGCAATCAGCCCCAGCATTTT
CAWSVPRGGLYSNQPQHF
>.|.|TRBV27|TRBJ2-7
TGTGCCAGCAGTTTAGCCCGGGCCCCGGTCCACGAGCAGTACTTC
CASSLARAPVHEQYF
>.|TRBD2|TRBV5-1|TRBJ2-1
TGCGCCAGCAGCGGGAGCGGGGGGCTGTACAATGAGCAGTTCTTC
CASSGSGGLYNEQFF
>.|.|TRBV2|TRBJ1-1
TGTGCCAGCAGTGGACCGGGAAAGAACACTGAAGCTTTCTTT
CASSGPGKNTEAFF